Listed below are T cell receptor beta chains from one sample, sequenced in a study of graft-versus-host responses after intestinal transplantation. Assay used: immunoSEQ multiplex PCR; TCRdb lists only in-frame clones, some missing. The data show some 8,000 clones, around 62% seen once. Material: ileum tissue, obtained approximately 460 days after transplant. The receptor set was obtained from a human patient who received an intestinal transplant, so some T cells may come from the graft donor. CDR3s include the opening cysteine and the closing phenylalanine or tryptophan.

CDR3aa	j_gene	v_gene	len
CASSVQGTDTQYF	TRBJ2-3	TRBV9	13
CASSLVSETQYF	TRBJ2-5	TRBV7-2	12
CASSSPSGGPSGPDTQYF	TRBJ2-3	TRBV7-8	18
CASSLASPRTATNEKLFF	TRBJ1-4	TRBV7-2	18
CASSDDREDEQFF	TRBJ2-1	TRBV2	13
CASSGVPGAGGYTF	TRBJ1-2	TRBV27	14
CASSRDSNEQFF	TRBJ2-1	TRBV6-5	12
CASSLDNEKLFF	TRBJ1-4	TRBV5-5	12
CASNTRRNTEAFF	TRBJ1-1	TRBV19	13
CASSFNRDMLVNSPLHF	TRBJ1-6	TRBV27	17
CASSQEPGALTDTQYF	TRBJ2-3	TRBV4-3	16
CASSLWGATSGWETQYF	TRBJ2-5	TRBV28	17
CASSLTPRGTDTQYF	TRBJ2-3	TRBV28	15
CASSHPVVDTQYF	TRBJ2-3	TRBV4-1	13
CASNLPGGGYTF	TRBJ1-2	TRBV7-9	12
CASSEELAGFRDTQYF	TRBJ2-3	TRBV6-1	16
CASSLAATGELFF	TRBJ2-2	TRBV11-3	13
CASSQTQGSPLHF	TRBJ1-6	TRBV4-3	13
CASSLAGGPQGDEQFF	TRBJ2-1	TRBV7-6	16
CASSFSRGRSPLHF	TRBJ1-6	TRBV27	14
CATSRQDSPYGYTF	TRBJ1-2	TRBV15	14
CASQGTGARWNQYEQYF	TRBJ2-7	TRBV2	17
CASSLSTDTQYF	TRBJ2-3	TRBV9	12
CASDRGQDQPQHF	TRBJ1-5	TRBV28	13
CASSLGGTIYTF	TRBJ1-2	TRBV7-6	12